Shown below are 23 T cell receptor beta chains from a single sample sequenced in a study of blood T cell repertoires in COVID-19. Some clones are missing from TCRdb's copy, which holds only in-frame ones; the method was immunoSEQ multiplex PCR. Of 65,000 to 80,000 clones detected, approximately 80% appear once; the ten largest clones hold approximately 12%. Input material: peripheral blood. These receptors all stem from a human donor in a cohort sampled during active COVID-19.

The chain combines TRBV28 with TRBJ2-5, with D perhaps TRBD2 (6 bases). The CDR3 has 13 residues. Trimming left V 2 bases short and J 3 bases short, with 7 bases between. CDR1 MDHEN and CDR2 SYDVKM come from the germline V gene. CDR3 in amino acids: CASSLGGKETQYF. The CDR3 nucleotides read TGTGCCAGCAGTTTAGGGGGGAAAGAGACCCAGTACTTC.

The CDR3 region is CASSLRDRAETEAFF. For the CDR3, the DNA is TGCGCCAGCAGCCTAAGGGACAGGGCCGAAACTGAAGCTTTCTTT. J is TRBJ1-1 and V is TRBV5-1; 9 nucleotides agree with TRBD1. The CDR3 is made up of 15 amino acids. Trimming cost V 4 bases and J 5 bases; bases outside gene matches: 9. Per germline, CDR1 SGHRS and CDR2 YFSETQ.

This sequence joins TRBV6-1 and TRBJ2-3, with D hard to call. This CDR3 has 13 amino acids. The V gene lost 1 base and the J gene lost 6 bases, with 8 bases spanning the gap. Per germline, CDR1 MNHNS and CDR2 SASEGT. CDR3 residues: CASSEVVIDTQYF. The CDR3, as DNA: TGTGCCAGCAGTGAAGTCGTAATTGATACGCAGTATTTT.

V is TRBV2 and J is TRBJ2-7, with a weak D call TRBD2 (5 bases). This CDR3 has 14 residues. Trimming cost V 3 bases and J 0 bases, with 9 bases left between them. Germline values: CDR1 SNHLY, CDR2 FYNNEI. As DNA, the CDR3 is TGTGCCAGCAGTGAGGTAGCGACCTCCTACGAGCAGTACTTC. Residues: CASSEVATSYEQYF.

The rearrangement joins TRBV6-1 to TRBJ2-4; D is possibly TRBD2 (7 bases). V was trimmed by 2 bases and J by 6 bases, leaving 17 bases between them. CDR1 is MNHNS and CDR2 is SASEGT in the germline V gene. The CDR3 is made up of 16 amino acids. DNA for the CDR3: TGTGCCAGCAGTGAAAGGGGGGGAACCTCCCTAAACATTCAGTACTTC. Protein product: CASSERGGTSLNIQYF.

This clone occurred once. This rearrangement joins TRBV12-5 to TRBJ2-3; 10 nucleotides align to TRBD2. V was clipped by 1 base and J by 1 base; unmatched bases: 5. Germline loops: CDR1 LGHNT, CDR2 FRNRAP. The CDR3 sequence is 17 residues long. The CDR3 coding sequence is TGTGCTAGTGGTTTGGAACATGGACTAGCGGGCACAGATACGCAGTATTTT. Translating gives CASGLEHGLAGTDTQYF.

The genes are TRBV5-1 and TRBJ2-1; possible D gene TRBD2, 5 bases. The V and J ends lost 4 bases and 0 bases respectively, with 11 bases between them. The length of the CDR3 is 15 residues. Germline V lookup: CDR1 SGHRS, CDR2 YFSETQ. For the CDR3, the DNA is TGCGCCAGCAGCCCTGAGGGTAACTCCTACAATGAGCAGTTCTTC. Its protein product is CASSPEGNSYNEQFF.

This clone was seen only a few times. This chain joins TRBV7-9 and TRBJ2-2, with D possibly being TRBD2 (5 bases). With 5 bases removed from V and 7 bases from J, the gap between germline ends came to 8 bases. CDR1 and CDR2 (germline): SEHNR, FQNEAQ (reference sequence). The CDR3 length is 12 residues. The CDR3 DNA follows: TGTGCCAGCAGCGACGGGGACGGGGAGCTGTTTTTT. Translating it yields CASSDGDGELFF.

This clone was picked up a small number of times. The chain joins TRBV6-6 to TRBJ1-2, with TRBD1 matching 7 bases. Germline CDR1 reads MNHNY; CDR2 reads SVGAGI (reference sequence). V lost 8 bases, J lost 7 bases, and 19 bases stayed unmatched. The CDR3 sequence is 16 residues long. The CDR3 DNA reads as TGTGCCAGCGGCCCTATTACGGGACAGTCCCTGCCTGGCTACACCTTC. Encoded protein: CASGPITGQSLPGYTF.

The chain is built from TRBV5-4 and TRBJ1-2; D gene ambiguous. The CDR3 has 14 amino acids. V was trimmed by 0 bases and J by 0 bases, leaving 6 bases between them. Germline V gives CDR1 SGHNT, CDR2 YYREEE (reference sequence). CDR3 in amino acids: CASSLERSNYGYTF. The CDR3 coding sequence is TGTGCCAGCAGCTTGGAGAGGTCTAACTATGGCTACACCTTC.

This rearrangement joins TRBV5-1 to TRBJ2-7, with TRBD1 identical over 9 bases. V trimming: 3 bases; J trimming: 3 bases; junction bases outside the gene matches: 7. CDR1 SGHRS and CDR2 YFSETQ come from the germline V gene. CDR3 length: 15 residues. CDR3 amino acids: CASSWGDREGYEQYF. CDR3 DNA: TGCGCCAGCAGCTGGGGGGACAGGGAGGGCTACGAGCAGTACTTC.

V and J are TRBV4-2 and TRBJ2-7; TRBD2 matches 7 bases. Germline CDR1 reads LGHNA; CDR2 reads YNFKEQ. Trimming cost V 7 bases and J 1 base; bases outside gene matches: 7. CDR3 size: 14 residues. The CDR3 DNA is TGTGCCAGCACCCGGGGGGTCGGTTCCTACGAGCAGTACTTC. Translating it yields CASTRGVGSYEQYF.

The CDR3 loop reads CASSDGRLAGVRDTQYF. The CDR3 DNA reads as TGTGCCAGCAGCGACGGGAGACTAGCGGGAGTCCGAGATACGCAGTATTTT. This chain uses TRBV9 with TRBJ2-3, with TRBD2 identical over 12 bases. This CDR3 is 17 amino acids long. Germline V gene data show CDR1 as SGDLS and CDR2 as YYNGEE. V shed 3 bases, J shed 5 bases, and the junction held 10 bases outside the gene matches.

The rearrangement joins TRBV19 to TRBJ2-3, with 9 bases fitting TRBD2. CDR1 and CDR2 from the germline V gene are LNHDA and SQIVND (reference sequence). This CDR3 has 18 amino acids. V was clipped by 2 bases and J by 0 bases; unmatched bases: 9. The CDR3: CASSITLRLAESTDTQYF. CDR3 in DNA: TGTGCCAGTAGTATAACCCTCCGACTAGCGGAGAGCACAGATACGCAGTATTTT. The whole variable domain, filled in from reference TRBV19 and TRBJ2-3, reads DGGITQSPKYLFRKEGQNVTLSCEQNLNHDAMYWYRQDPGQGLRLIYYSQIVNDFQKGDIAEGYSVSREKKESFPLTVTSAQKNPTAFYLCASSITLRLAESTDTQYFGPGTRLTVL.

J is TRBJ2-4 and V is TRBV5-4; D perhaps matches TRBD2 (7 bases). V was trimmed by 0 bases and J by 0 bases, leaving 16 bases between them. Germline V gene data show CDR1 as SGHNT and CDR2 as YYREEE (reference sequence). This CDR3 has 18 residues. The CDR3 nucleotides read TGTGCCAGCAGCTTGGGTTTGAGGGGGGAGGGAGCCAAAAACATTCAGTACTTC. It translates to CASSLGLRGEGAKNIQYF. The whole variable domain, remainder taken from reference TRBV5-4 and TRBJ2-4, is ETGVTQSPTHLIKTRGQQVTLRCSSQSGHNTVSWYQQALGQGPQFIFQYYREEENGRGNFPPRFSGLQFPNYSSELNVNALELDDSALYLCASSLGLRGEGAKNIQYFGAGTRLSVL.

The rearrangement uses TRBV29-1 and TRBJ1-2, with TRBD1 identical over 9 bases. CDR1 is SQVTM, CDR2 ANQGSEA, per germline. After removal of 4 bases from V and 8 bases from J, the junction contained 11 bases not matched to a gene. The length of the CDR3 is 14 residues. In nucleotides, the CDR3 is TGCAGCGTTGGCTGGGTGGGACAGGGTAGCGGCTACACCTTC. Protein sequence: CSVGWVGQGSGYTF.

The CDR3 region has the DNA TGTGCCTGGAAGCCGCGGGAGCCAACTATGGCTAGGACCTTC. Translated: CAWKPREPTMARTF. V and J are TRBV30 and TRBJ1-2; no definite D call. This CDR3 contains 14 residues. V lost 4 bases to trimming and J lost 14 bases, with 26 bases between them. Germline V gives CDR1 GTSNPN, CDR2 SVGIG (reference sequence).

The chain recombines TRBV4-1 with TRBJ2-7, with 7 bases fitting TRBD1. The germline V gene encodes CDR1 MGHRA and CDR2 YSYEKL. This CDR3 has 14 amino acids. V shed 4 bases, J shed 4 bases, and the junction held 7 bases outside the gene matches. CDR3 DNA sequence: TGCGCCAGCAGCCCGACAGGGCAGGGTTACGAGCAGTACTTC. Amino acid sequence: CASSPTGQGYEQYF.

The rearrangement links TRBV11-3 to TRBJ1-6, with 10 positions matching TRBD1. The germline gives CDR1 SGHNT, CDR2 YENEEA. The CDR3 totals 15 residues. The trim removed 1 base at V and 7 bases at J, leaving 1 base unmatched. The CDR3 is CASSLGQGANSPLHF. CDR3 sequence (DNA): TGTGCCAGCAGCTTAGGACAGGGGGCGAATTCACCCCTCCACTTT.

The V gene is TRBV5-6, the J gene TRBJ1-4, with D maybe TRBD1 (6 bases). Germline V gene lookup returns CDR1 SGHDT and CDR2 YYEEEE. Trimming took off 3 bases at V and 4 bases at J, with 7 bases between the two ends. This CDR3 region has 13 residues. Here the CDR3 reads CASSWGRNEKLFF. For the CDR3, the DNA is TGTGCCAGCAGCTGGGGGCGTAATGAAAAACTGTTTTTT.

The genes are TRBV19 and TRBJ2-5; D gene uncertain. Trimming removed 9 bases at V and 2 bases at J, with 13 bases between. Germline V gives CDR1 LNHDA, CDR2 SQIVND (reference sequence). The CDR3 has 13 residues. The CDR3 nucleotides read TGTGCCAGCTCAGTGGCAGAACAAGAGACCCAGTACTTC. This sequence encodes CASSVAEQETQYF.

This clone was counted a single time. The V and J genes are TRBV2 and TRBJ1-3; weak D call: TRBD1 (6 bases). Per germline, CDR1 SNHLY and CDR2 FYNNEI. This CDR3 has 14 residues. V shed 5 bases and J shed 9 bases, with 17 bases lying between them. CDR3 coding DNA: TGTGCCAGCAGTCTCCGGGACACTCTGGGCACCATATATTTT. The encoded protein is CASSLRDTLGTIYF.

In nucleotides, the CDR3 is TGCGCCAGCAGCTTAGCGGGAGCCCGAACGGGGGAGCAGTTCTTC. Its protein is CASSLAGARTGEQFF. The gene calls are TRBV5-1 and TRBJ2-1, with 8 bases lining up with TRBD2. CDR1 and CDR2 (germline): SGHRS, YFSETQ. The junction had 11 bases not matched to a gene; V was cut back by 2 bases and J by 10 bases. The CDR3 covers 15 residues.